The 8 T cell receptor beta chains below were found in one sample sequenced in a study of CD8+ T cells in alopecia areata listed by TCRdb under 2018. Library method: the immunoSEQ multiplex PCR assay. RNA was extracted from all samples and reverse transcribed into cDNA as template for TCR sequencing. TCRdb stores this immuneACCESS table with in-frame sequences only. Part of the clones is absent; in the studies checked, under half of the shortfall reflects unresolved V genes, and no reason is known for the rest. The table notes about 270,000 clones here, none of them singletons. The ten largest clones take up more than 0.95% of the sample. Cells from pooled mouse cutaneous lymph nodes were stained for CD4, CD8alpha, NKG2D, NKG2ACE and other markers and then sorted on a BD Influx. Sequences were obtained from CD4+ T cells sorted from a lymph node. Receptors were obtained from a C3H/HeJ mouse with alopecia areata. Mice of this strain carry the MHC haplotype H2-k.

Concerning this clone itself: All gene names here are mouse names. The CDR3 end falls 4 residues outside the read, so it is completed with the germline J gene. The chain couples TRBV1 to TRBJ2-5, with D possibly TRBD1 on 6 matching bases. The germline V gene encodes CDR1 NSQYPW and CDR2 LRSPGD (reference sequence). The CDR3 runs to 14 residues. CDR3 protein: CTCSAYRAVDTQYF. The part of the CDR3 DNA that was read is TGCACCTGCAGTGCTTACAGGGCGGTGGAC.

This clone was detected a few times. The gene symbols are mouse symbols. The CDR3 extends 4 residues past the end of the read, so its final part is completed from the germline J gene. Other DNA sequences of this sample code for an identical CDR3. V usage is TRBV13-1 and J usage is TRBJ2-3; TRBD2 is a possible D gene (5 bases). The CDR3 sequence is 15 residues long. V was pared by 0 bases and J by 0 bases, with 8 bases between. CDR1 and CDR2 (germline): NSHNY, SYGAGN. CDR3 sequence: CASSDARTSAETLYF. The DNA read from the CDR3 is TGTGCCAGCAGTGATGCACGGACTAGTGCAGAA.

This clone was detected a few times. Mouse names are used for the genes. The read stops 4 residues short of the end of the CDR3; the missing end is completed from the germline J gene. Other DNA sequences from this sample encode an identical CDR3 as well. The J gene is TRBJ2-7, the V gene TRBV19; TRBD1 agrees at 8 bases. The CDR3 is 13 amino acids. The germline CDR1 and CDR2 sequences are FNHDT and SITEND (reference sequence). The CDR3 here is CASSPRQGYEQYF. The sequenced CDR3 bases are TGTGCCAGCAGTCCCCGACAGGGGTAT.

This clone was counted only a few times. The germline and genes are mouse ones. The read halts 4 residues ahead of the CDR3 end, with the missing end drawn from the germline J gene. This chain uses TRBV1 with TRBJ2-7, with a weak D call TRBD1 (5 bases). Germline values: CDR1 NSQYPW, CDR2 LRSPGD (reference sequence). The CDR3 consists of 14 residues. Incomplete CDR3 DNA: TGCACCTGCAGTGCAGATCAGGGAGGGGAT. Amino acids: CTCSADQGGD. The CDR3 as a whole reads CTCSADQGGDEQYF.

This clone was observed a few times. Mouse gene names apply. With the read ending 4 residues before the CDR3 end, the germline J gene is used to fill in that end. This rearrangement joins TRBV1 to TRBJ2-7; 7 bases are shared with TRBD2. The CDR3 runs 14 residues. The V gene's germline CDR1 is NSQYPW and CDR2 LRSPGD (reference sequence). V shed 1 base and J 1 base; nucleotides not matched to a gene: 1. The CDR3 spells CTCSAAWGSYEQYF. Partial CDR3 DNA: TGCACCTGCAGTGCAGCCTGGGGGTCCTAT. Supplemented by reference TRBV1 and TRBJ2-7, the full variable domain reads VTLLEQNPRWRLVPRGQAVNLRCILKNSQYPWMSWYQQDLQKQLQWLFTLRSPGDKEVKSLPGADYLATRVTDTELRLQVANMSQGRTLYCTCSAAWGSYEQYFGPGTRLTVL.

As to this clone: Gene names follow the mouse nomenclature. The read falls 4 residues short of the CDR3 end, and the missing part is taken from the germline J gene. The J gene is TRBJ2-7, the V gene TRBV31; D is unclear. The V end was cut by 0 bases, the J end by 3 bases, with 9 bases between. CDR3 length: 13 amino acids. Germline lookup yields CDR1 GKSSPN and CDR2 SITVG. Here the CDR3 reads CAWSLGPDYEQYF. The CDR3 bases that were read are TGTGCCTGGAGTCTAGGTCCAGACTAT.

This clone was seen only a few times. Gene and germline names: mouse. The CDR3 is cut off 4 residues early in the read; its end comes from the germline J gene. The gene calls are TRBV1 and TRBJ2-2; TRBD1 aligns across 8 bases. CDR1 and CDR2 from the germline V gene are NSQYPW and LRSPGD (reference sequence). The CDR3 has 16 amino acids. J was trimmed by 3 bases and V by 0 bases; bases with no gene match: 3. CDR3 bases read: TGCACCTGCAGTGCAGATCACAGGGGGGACACCGGG. Its translation is CTCSADHRGDTG. The whole CDR3 region reads CTCSADHRGDTGQLYF. Filled out from reference TRBV1 and TRBJ2-2, the complete variable domain reads VTLLEQNPRWRLVPRGQAVNLRCILKNSQYPWMSWYQQDLQKQLQWLFTLRSPGDKEVKSLPGADYLATRVTDTELRLQVANMSQGRTLYCTCSADHRGDTGQLYFGEGSKLTVL.

This clone was observed a few times. These gene names are mouse names. The sequence runs out 4 residues before the end of the CDR3; the remainder is reconstructed from the germline J gene. J is TRBJ2-3 and V is TRBV13-3; 10 positions agree with TRBD2. V dropped 6 bases and J dropped 0; count of bases not matched to a gene: 7. CDR3 length equals 16 residues. Germline V gene sequence: CDR1 NNHDY, CDR2 SYVADS. Incomplete CDR3 DNA: TGTGCCAGCACCAGACTGGGGGGCCCTAGTGCAGAA. Its translation is CASTRLGGPSAE. The complete CDR3 protein is CASTRLGGPSAETLYF.